This T cell receptor beta chain emerged from a study of beta chain features in type 1 diabetes listed by TCRdb under 2018. Regarding the study in general: No differences in mean age, gender distribution, total cell number or subset yield were found between patients and healthy donors. Regulatory and stem cell-like memory subsets were isolated from only 8 patients and about eight healthy donors, whereas naive and central memory subsets came from all 28 donors. In the study, TCRB repertoires of sorted circulating CD4+ T cell subsets from recently diagnosed type 1 diabetes patients were compared with those of matched healthy donors. A total of 107,917,701 sorted cells were examined across all samples, and RNA yield correlated strongly with the number of cells per subset. Study-level results and caveats: Patients with type 1 diabetes made fewer insertions and deleted more nucleotides at VDJ recombination sites, implying thymic rearrangement abnormalities. Type 1 diabetes patients showed a moderate but significant shortening of TCRB CDR3 length in all four CD4+ subsets. Only small numbers of individuals were included in the HLA sub-analyses, which left unresolved whether HLA type had any influence on TCRB rearrangement. Naive, central memory and regulatory TCRB repertoires appeared to be more similar among patients than among healthy donors. Shorter templates might have been favored by PCR, but patient and control samples were amplified and corrected together, so both groups would have been affected equally by any skew. Because cDNA rather than genomic DNA was sequenced, highly expressing activated cells could have been over-represented, although no difference in activation and CD3 levels was found between groups.

Each donor gave one peripheral blood draw, averaging approximately 120 mL, which was collected into heparinised tubes. A BD FACSAria II and a panel including CD45RO, CCR7, CD25, CD127, CD95 and CD27 were used to sort naive, central memory, regulatory and stem cell-like memory CD4+ T cells. All sorted populations exceeded 98% purity. Right away, PBMCs were isolated by Lymphoprep density gradient centrifugation and were stained directly, with no culture step. Samples were stained and sorted in pairs, with one healthy donor and one patient per experiment, so that batch effects were minimized. All of the isolated RNA was reverse transcribed with the High Capacity cDNA Reverse Transcription Kit, so expressed TCRB transcripts were sequenced. Naive, central memory and regulatory T cell samples underwent deep immunoSEQ sequencing, averaging about 3.57 million total reads per sample. Sorted cells were lysed in RLT buffer, and RNA was extracted using DNase-treated RNeasy Micro or Mini kits according to cell number. To prevent cross-contamination, each cell subset was processed individually, whereas patient and healthy donor samples were processed jointly. Using the immunoSEQ multiplex PCR, TCRB sequences were amplified from cDNA into 87-bp fragments spanning the CDR3 region. Amplicons were sequenced on the Illumina HiSeq platform. The authors' pipeline ran thus. PCR bias was computationally corrected using synthetic template baselines, reads within Hamming distance 2 were collapsed, and singletons that could not be merged were discarded. By aligning reads against IMGT, V, D and J genes, CDR3 length, and insertions or deletions at six rearrangement sites were assigned. Within each subset, clonotype counts were normalized to sorted cell number, and only after that were true diversity and Gini coefficients computed with the tcR R package. Repertoire sharing was quantified using the overlap coefficient calculated on TCRB nucleotide sequences. In its TCRdb copy, this immuneACCESS table keeps in-frame sequences only and misses some clones. Where compared with another copy, unresolved V genes explain less than half of these, and the others have no known cause. D and trimming were read from the DNA, whereas the V and J calls and clone size are those reported in that table. Counted in this sample were fewer than 400,000 clones; around 9% of them appeared once. The top ten clonotypes cover about 1% of the sample.

With regard to this clone: Its antigen is still unknown. Base qualities were left out, and no much larger clone turns up one base away.

Sequenced: central memory CD4+ T cells from blood. The sequence came from a man aged 25-45 years with type 1 diabetes.

The CDR3 in this case is CASNRDSPGEQYF. The nucleotides read TGTGCCAGCAACCGGGACTCTCCCGGCGAGCAGTACTTC. The rearranged segments are TRBV6-6 and TRBJ2-7; possibly the D gene is TRBD2, per 6 matching bases. There are 13 amino acids in the CDR3, from cysteine to phenylalanine inclusive. Only the CDR3 part of the read is kept: 39 bases, read in frame from the first base. The V end loses 7 bases and the J end loses 6 bases, and a stretch of 16 bases separates them. Via the germline V gene (reference sequence), CDR1 is MNHNY and CDR2 SVGAGI.